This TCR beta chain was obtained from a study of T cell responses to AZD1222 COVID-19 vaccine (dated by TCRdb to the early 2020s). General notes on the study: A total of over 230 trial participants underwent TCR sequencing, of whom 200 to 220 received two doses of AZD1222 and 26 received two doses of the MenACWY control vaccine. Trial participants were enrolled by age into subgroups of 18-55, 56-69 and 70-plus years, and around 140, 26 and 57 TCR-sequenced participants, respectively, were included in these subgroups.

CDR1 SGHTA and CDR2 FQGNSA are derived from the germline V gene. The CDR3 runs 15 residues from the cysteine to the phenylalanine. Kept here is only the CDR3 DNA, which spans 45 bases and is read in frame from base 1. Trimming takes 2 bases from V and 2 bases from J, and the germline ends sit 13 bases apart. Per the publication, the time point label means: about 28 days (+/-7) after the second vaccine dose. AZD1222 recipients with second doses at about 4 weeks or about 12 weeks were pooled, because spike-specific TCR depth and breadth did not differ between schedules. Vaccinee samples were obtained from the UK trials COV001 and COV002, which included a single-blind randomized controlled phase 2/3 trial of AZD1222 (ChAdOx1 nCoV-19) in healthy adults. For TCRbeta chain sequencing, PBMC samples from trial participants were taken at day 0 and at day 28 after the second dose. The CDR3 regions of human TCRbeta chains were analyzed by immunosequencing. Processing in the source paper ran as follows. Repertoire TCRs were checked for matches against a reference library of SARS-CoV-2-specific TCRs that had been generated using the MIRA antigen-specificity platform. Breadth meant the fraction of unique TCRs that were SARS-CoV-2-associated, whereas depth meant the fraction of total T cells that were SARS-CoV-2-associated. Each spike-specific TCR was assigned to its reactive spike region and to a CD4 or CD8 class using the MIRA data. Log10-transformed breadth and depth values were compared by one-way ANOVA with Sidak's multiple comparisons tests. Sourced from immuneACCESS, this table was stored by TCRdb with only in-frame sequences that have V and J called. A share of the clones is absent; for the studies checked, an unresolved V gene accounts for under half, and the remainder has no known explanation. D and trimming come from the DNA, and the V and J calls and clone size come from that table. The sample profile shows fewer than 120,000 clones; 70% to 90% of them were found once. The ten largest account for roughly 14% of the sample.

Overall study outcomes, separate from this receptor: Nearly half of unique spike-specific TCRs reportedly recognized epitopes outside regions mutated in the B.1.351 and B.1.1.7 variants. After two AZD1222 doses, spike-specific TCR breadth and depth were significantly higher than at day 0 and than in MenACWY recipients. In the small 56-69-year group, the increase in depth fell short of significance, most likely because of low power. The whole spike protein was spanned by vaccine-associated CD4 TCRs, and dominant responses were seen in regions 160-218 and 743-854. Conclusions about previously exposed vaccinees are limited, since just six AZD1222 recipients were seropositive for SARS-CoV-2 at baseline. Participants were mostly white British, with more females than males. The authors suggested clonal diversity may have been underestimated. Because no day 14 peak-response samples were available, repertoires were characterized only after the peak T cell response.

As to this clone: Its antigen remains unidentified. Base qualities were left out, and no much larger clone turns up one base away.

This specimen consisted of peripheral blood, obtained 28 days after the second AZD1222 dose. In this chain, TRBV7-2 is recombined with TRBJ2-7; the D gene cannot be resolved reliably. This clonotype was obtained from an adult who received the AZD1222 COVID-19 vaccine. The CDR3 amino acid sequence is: CASSLRSETTYEQYF. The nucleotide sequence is TGTGCCAGCAGCTTAAGGTCTGAGACCACCTACGAGCAGTACTTC.